This TCR beta chain is from a study of regulatory T cells in long-lasting Graves disease. Study-level results: Persistent patients shared some 2,500 public clonotypes among themselves. Newly diagnosed patients shared fewer, at roughly 1,000. TRBV28 was favored in persistent disease, as were TRBJ1-2 and TRBJ2-5.

Comment on this clonotype: What it recognizes is unknown.

HTBI primers from iRepertoire and Arm-PCR of CDR3 regions yielded the TCR beta libraries. TCRdb re-called the multiplex PCR reads through MiXCR, storing one row per CDR3 protein. In the table there are fewer than 450,000 distinct CDR3 sequences, less than 25% of which are singletons. The CDR3 length is 15 residues. V shed 4 bases and J shed 6 bases, with 17 bases lying between them. Germline assignment: CDR1 SEHNR and CDR2 FQNEAQ (reference sequence). Time point noted: persistent/refractory GD, antithyroid drugs over 5 years with positive TRAb. Following extraction of RNA from PBMCs, that RNA was used to make the TCR library. Each of the patients was recruited from an endocrinology department situated in Xi'an, China.

This TCR derives from a female donor with Graves disease. The sample consisted of peripheral blood mononuclear cells (PBMCs), taken when the disease was refractory, from a patient treated with antithyroid drugs. The J gene is TRBJ2-3, the V gene TRBV7-9; possibly TRBD2 for D (6 bases). The CDR3 DNA reads as TGTGCCAGCAGCTCTAGCGTTCGGGGTCTGGATACGCAGTATTTT. Amino acids: CASSSSVRGLDTQYF.